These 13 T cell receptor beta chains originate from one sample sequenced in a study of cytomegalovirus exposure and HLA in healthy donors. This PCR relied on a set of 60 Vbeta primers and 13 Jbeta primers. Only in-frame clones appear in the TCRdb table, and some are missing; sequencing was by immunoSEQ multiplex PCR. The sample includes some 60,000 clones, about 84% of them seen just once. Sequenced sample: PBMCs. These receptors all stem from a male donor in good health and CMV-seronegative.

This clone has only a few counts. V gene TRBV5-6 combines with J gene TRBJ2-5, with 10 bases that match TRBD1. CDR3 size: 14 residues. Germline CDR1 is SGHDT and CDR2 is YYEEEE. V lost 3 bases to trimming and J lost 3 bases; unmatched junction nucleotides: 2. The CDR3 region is CASSWGTGEETQYF. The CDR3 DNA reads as TGTGCCAGCAGCTGGGGGACAGGGGAAGAGACCCAGTACTTC.

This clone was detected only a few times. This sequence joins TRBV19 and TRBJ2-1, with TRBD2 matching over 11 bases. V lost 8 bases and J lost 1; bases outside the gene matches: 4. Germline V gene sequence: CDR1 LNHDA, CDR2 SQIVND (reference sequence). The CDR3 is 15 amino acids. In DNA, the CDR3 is TGTGCCAGTCTTAGCGGGGGGGAGTCCTACAATGAGCAGTTCTTC. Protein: CASLSGGESYNEQFF.

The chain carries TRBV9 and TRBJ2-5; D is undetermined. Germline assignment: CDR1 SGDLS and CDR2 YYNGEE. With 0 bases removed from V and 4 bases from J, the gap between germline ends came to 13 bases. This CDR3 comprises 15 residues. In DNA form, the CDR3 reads TGTGCCAGCAGCGTAGTGCTGACCGGAGCAGAGACCCAGTACTTC. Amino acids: CASSVVLTGAETQYF.

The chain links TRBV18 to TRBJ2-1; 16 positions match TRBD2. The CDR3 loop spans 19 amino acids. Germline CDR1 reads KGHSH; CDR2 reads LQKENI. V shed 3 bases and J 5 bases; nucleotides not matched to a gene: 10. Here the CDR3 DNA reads TGTGCCAGCTCACCGGTCCCGGGACTAGCGGGGGGGTTCAACAATGAGCAGTTCTTC. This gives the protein CASSPVPGLAGGFNNEQFF.

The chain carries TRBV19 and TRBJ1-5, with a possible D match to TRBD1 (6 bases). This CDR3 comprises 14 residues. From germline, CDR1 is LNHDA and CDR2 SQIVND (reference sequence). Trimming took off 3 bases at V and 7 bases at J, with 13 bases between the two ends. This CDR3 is CASSIQGQEQPQHF. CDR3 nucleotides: TGTGCCAGTAGTATCCAGGGGCAAGAGCAGCCCCAGCATTTT. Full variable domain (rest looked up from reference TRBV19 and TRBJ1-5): DGGITQSPKYLFRKEGQNVTLSCEQNLNHDAMYWYRQDPGQGLRLIYYSQIVNDFQKGDIAEGYSVSREKKESFPLTVTSAQKNPTAFYLCASSIQGQEQPQHFGDGTRLSIL.

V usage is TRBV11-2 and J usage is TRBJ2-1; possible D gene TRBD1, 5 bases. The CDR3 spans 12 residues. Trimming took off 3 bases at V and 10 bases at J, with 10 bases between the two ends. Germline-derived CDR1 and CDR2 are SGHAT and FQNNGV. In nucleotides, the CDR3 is TGTGCCAGCAGCTTTACAGGACGGGAGCAGTTCTTC. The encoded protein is CASSFTGREQFF.

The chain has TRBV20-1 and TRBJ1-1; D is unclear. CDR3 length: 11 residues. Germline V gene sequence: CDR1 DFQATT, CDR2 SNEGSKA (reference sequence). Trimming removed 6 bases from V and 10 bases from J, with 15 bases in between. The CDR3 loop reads CSAIHGIGAFF. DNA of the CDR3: TGCAGTGCCATACACGGGATAGGAGCTTTCTTT.

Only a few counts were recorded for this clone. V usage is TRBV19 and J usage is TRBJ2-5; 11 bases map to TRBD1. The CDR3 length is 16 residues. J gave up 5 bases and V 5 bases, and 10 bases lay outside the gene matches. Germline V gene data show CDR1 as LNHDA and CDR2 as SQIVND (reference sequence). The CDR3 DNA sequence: TGTGCCAGTAGTGACGCTGGGACAGGGGGTTGGGAGACCCAGTACTTC. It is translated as CASSDAGTGGWETQYF.

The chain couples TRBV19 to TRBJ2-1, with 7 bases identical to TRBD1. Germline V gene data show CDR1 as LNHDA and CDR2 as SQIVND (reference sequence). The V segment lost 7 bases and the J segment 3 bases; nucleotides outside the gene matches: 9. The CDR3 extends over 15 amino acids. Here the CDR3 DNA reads TGTGCCAGTACCCCTGAGGGGGCTTACTACAATGAGCAGTTCTTC. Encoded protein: CASTPEGAYYNEQFF.

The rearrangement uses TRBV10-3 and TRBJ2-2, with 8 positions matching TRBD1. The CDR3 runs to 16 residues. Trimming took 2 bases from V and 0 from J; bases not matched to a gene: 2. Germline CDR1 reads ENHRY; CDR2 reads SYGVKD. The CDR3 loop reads CAISERDRSNTGELFF. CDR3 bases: TGTGCCATCAGTGAGCGGGACAGGTCGAACACCGGGGAGCTGTTTTTT.

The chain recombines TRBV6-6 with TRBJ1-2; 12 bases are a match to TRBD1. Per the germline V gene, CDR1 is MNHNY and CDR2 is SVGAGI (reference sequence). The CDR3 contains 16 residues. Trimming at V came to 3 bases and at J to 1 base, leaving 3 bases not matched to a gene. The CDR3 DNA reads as TGTGCCAGCAGTTATGGGACAGGGGGCTTTAACTATGGCTACACCTTC. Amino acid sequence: CASSYGTGGFNYGYTF.

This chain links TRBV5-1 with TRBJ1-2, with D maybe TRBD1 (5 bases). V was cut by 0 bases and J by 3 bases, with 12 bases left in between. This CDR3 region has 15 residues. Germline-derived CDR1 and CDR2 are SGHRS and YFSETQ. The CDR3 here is CASSLGGIADYGYTF. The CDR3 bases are TGCGCCAGCAGCTTGGGGGGCATAGCAGACTATGGCTACACCTTC.

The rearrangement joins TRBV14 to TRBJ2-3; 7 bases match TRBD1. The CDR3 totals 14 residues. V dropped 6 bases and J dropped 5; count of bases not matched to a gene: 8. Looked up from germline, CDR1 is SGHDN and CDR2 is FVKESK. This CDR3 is CASRPTGEGDTQYF. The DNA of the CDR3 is TGTGCCAGCAGGCCAACAGGGGAAGGAGATACGCAGTATTTT.